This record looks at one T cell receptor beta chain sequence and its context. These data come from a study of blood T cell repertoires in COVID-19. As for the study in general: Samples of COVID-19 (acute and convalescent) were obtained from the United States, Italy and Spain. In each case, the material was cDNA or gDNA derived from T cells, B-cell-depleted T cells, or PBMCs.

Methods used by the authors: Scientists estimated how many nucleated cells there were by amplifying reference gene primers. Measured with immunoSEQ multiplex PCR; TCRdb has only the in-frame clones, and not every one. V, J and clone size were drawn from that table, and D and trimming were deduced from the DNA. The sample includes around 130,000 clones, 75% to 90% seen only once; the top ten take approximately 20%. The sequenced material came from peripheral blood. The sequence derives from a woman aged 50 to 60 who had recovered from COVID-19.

CDR3 coding DNA: TGCGCCAGCAGCTTGGCGGTAGCGGGGGGCATCACAGATACGCAGTATTTT. Translation gives CASSLAVAGGITDTQYF. The rearrangement uses TRBV5-1 and TRBJ2-3, with TRBD2 matching 10 bases. Germline-derived CDR1 and CDR2 are SGHRS and YFSETQ. J lost 2 bases, V lost 0 bases, and 6 bases had no gene match. CDR3 length equals 17 residues. Based on the CDR3 plus reference TRBV5-1 and TRBJ2-3, the full variable domain is KAGVTQTPRYLIKTRGQQVTLSCSPISGHRSVSWYQQTPGQGLQFLFEYFSETQRNKGNFPGRFSGRQFSNSRSEMNVSTLELGDSALYLCASSLAVAGGITDTQYFGPGTRLTVL.